These 21 T cell receptor beta chains came from one sample sequenced in a study of OX40 agonist ivuxolimab in advanced cancers. Profiling relied on immunoSEQ multiplex PCR, and the TCRdb table lists in-frame clones only, not all of them. The data contain about 19,000 clones, about 83% of them singletons. The sample was CD4+ or CD8+ T cells sorted from blood, taken in a trial of the OX40 agonist ivuxolimab. These receptors originate from an adult with an advanced solid tumor such as melanoma, head and neck, liver or kidney cancer.

The chain links TRBV6-1 to TRBJ1-1, with a tentative D call TRBD1 (6 bases). The CDR3 totals 15 residues. Trimming removed 2 bases at V and 5 bases at J, with 15 bases between. CDR1 and CDR2 from the germline V gene are MNHNS and SASEGT. The CDR3 region is CASSEQGSVGTEAFF. Written as DNA, the CDR3 is TGTGCCAGCAGTGAACAGGGGAGCGTCGGGACTGAAGCTTTCTTT.

This clone was seen only once. An end of the junction does not agree with germline; a read error may underlie this. The chain carries TRBV25-1 and TRBJ1-1; possible D gene TRBD1, 6 bases. CDR3 length equals 15 residues. The V gene's germline CDR1 is MGHDK and CDR2 SYGVNS. The CDR3 spells CASSEGWRGNPEAFF. For the CDR3, the DNA is TGTGCCAGCAGTGAGGGTTGGAGGGGGAACCCTGAAGCTTTCTTT.

This clone was detected only once. The rearrangement uses TRBV27 and TRBJ1-5, with a tentative D call TRBD1 (5 bases). Germline V CDR1 and CDR2: MNHEY, SMNVEV (reference sequence). V was clipped by 5 bases and J by 6 bases, with 14 bases between them. CDR3 length: 14 residues. The CDR3 nucleotides read TGTGCCAGCAGTCCCCTCGACAGTGGTCAGCCCCAGCATTTT. Translating it yields CASSPLDSGQPQHF.

The chain uses TRBV7-9 and TRBJ1-5; unclear D gene. V gave up 3 bases and J gave up 4 bases, with 10 bases separating them. This CDR3 spans 14 amino acids. Germline CDR1 and CDR2: SEHNR and FQNEAQ (reference sequence). Here the CDR3 DNA reads TGTGCCAGCAGCTTCATTGACGGTAATCAGCCCCAGCATTTT. Translated, it gives CASSFIDGNQPQHF.

The chain carries TRBV25-1 and TRBJ2-1; D is tentatively TRBD1 or TRBD2 (5 bases each). This CDR3 is built from 13 residues. CDR1 is MGHDK and CDR2 is SYGVNS in the germline V gene. V was shortened by 6 bases and J by 5 bases, with 11 bases between the two germline ends. CDR3 sequence reads: CASRWDGDNEQFF. In nucleotides, the CDR3 is TGTGCCAGCAGGTGGGACGGGGACAATGAGCAGTTCTTC.

V is TRBV14 and J is TRBJ2-7, with TRBD1 identical over 8 bases. V shed 5 bases, J shed 3 bases, and the junction held 6 bases outside the gene matches. The germline CDR1 and CDR2 sequences are SGHDN and FVKESK. The CDR3 covers 14 residues. The chain's CDR3 is CASSIVTGGYEQYF. The CDR3 nucleotides read TGTGCCAGCAGCATTGTCACAGGGGGCTACGAGCAGTACTTC. Looking up the rest from reference TRBV14 and TRBJ2-7 gives the full variable domain: EAGVTQFPSHSVIEKGQTVTLRCDPISGHDNLYWYRRVMGKEIKFLLHFVKESKQDESGMPNNRFLAERTGGTYSTLKVQPAELEDSGVYFCASSIVTGGYEQYFGPGTRLTVT.

V is TRBV6-4 and J is TRBJ2-7; 7 positions match TRBD2. The CDR3 totals 16 residues. Germline CDR1 and CDR2: MRHNA and SNTAGT. J lost 5 bases, V lost 2 bases, and 12 bases had no gene match. The chain's CDR3 is CASSDRRTGGTHEQYF. The DNA for the CDR3 is TGTGCCAGCAGTGACCGTAGGACGGGGGGAACCCACGAGCAGTACTTC.

This chain connects TRBV7-8 to TRBJ1-3; possibly TRBD1 for D (6 bases). CDR3 size: 14 residues. Germline CDR1 is SGHVS and CDR2 is FQNEAQ. Trimming stripped 5 bases from V and 6 bases from J, with 14 bases between. CDR3 DNA: TGTGCCAGCAGCCTAGGCGGGGGGGCAAACACCATATATTTT. Residues: CASSLGGGANTIYF.

This chain links TRBV7-6 with TRBJ2-1; D not resolved. V shed 3 bases and J shed 6 bases, with 9 bases lying between them. CDR1 is SGHVS, CDR2 FNYEAQ, per germline. The CDR3 contains 13 residues. The CDR3 DNA reads as TGTGCCAGCAGCTTTGCCGGATTCAATGAGCAGTTCTTC. It yields the protein CASSFAGFNEQFF.

The rearrangement links TRBV19 to TRBJ1-5; D unclear. The CDR3 extends over 16 amino acids. The germline gives CDR1 LNHDA, CDR2 SQIVND (reference sequence). The ends were cut back, 3 bases at V and 3 bases at J, with 15 bases in the middle. The CDR3 region is CASSIWLSSNNQPQHF. CDR3 DNA sequence: TGTGCCAGTAGTATCTGGTTAAGCAGTAACAATCAGCCCCAGCATTTT.

The rearrangement uses TRBV6-4 and TRBJ2-5, with 9 bases aligning to TRBD2. The germline gives CDR1 MRHNA, CDR2 SNTAGT. The CDR3 contains 15 residues. V gave up 3 bases and J gave up 5 bases; unmatched junction bases: 7. CDR3 coding DNA: TGTGCCAGCAGTGAAAGTAGCGGGAGTCCGGAGACCCAGTACTTC. This sequence encodes CASSESSGSPETQYF.

The V call is TRBV10-3, the J call TRBJ2-3; tentatively, D is TRBD1 or TRBD2 (6 bases each). V lost 2 bases to trimming and J lost 0 bases, with 9 bases between them. The CDR3 length is 15 residues. Per germline, CDR1 ENHRY and CDR2 SYGVKD. The CDR3 bases are TGTGCCATCAGTGAGACAGGGACTAGCACAGATACGCAGTATTTT. It codes for CAISETGTSTDTQYF.

The chain employs TRBV30 and TRBJ1-1; 9 bases match TRBD1. V gave up 0 bases and J gave up 5 bases; unmatched junction bases: 10. The V gene's germline CDR1 is GTSNPN and CDR2 SVGIG (reference sequence). The CDR3 extends over 16 amino acids. The CDR3 DNA sequence: TGTGCCTGGAGTGTCGGTCCGGGACAGGGAATTACTGAAGCTTTCTTT. Translating gives CAWSVGPGQGITEAFF.

This rearrangement joins TRBV4-1 to TRBJ2-1; D remains unclear. CDR1 is MGHRA, CDR2 YSYEKL, per germline. The CDR3 has 16 residues. V gave up 0 bases and J gave up 3 bases, with 12 bases separating them. The CDR3 nucleotides are TGCGCCAGCAGCCAAGATTCGGTAGCCCTCTACAATGAGCAGTTCTTC. This translates into CASSQDSVALYNEQFF.

The chain combines TRBV19 with TRBJ2-1; 8 bases agree with TRBD2. The germline V gene has CDR1 LNHDA and CDR2 SQIVND (reference sequence). There are 14 residues in the CDR3. The ends lost 9 bases at V and 1 base at J; junction bases unmatched: 5. CDR3 coding DNA: TGTGCCAGCGACAGCGGGAGTTCCTACAATGAGCAGTTCTTC. This gives the protein CASDSGSSYNEQFF.

V usage is TRBV29-1 and J usage is TRBJ2-1; the D gene is possibly TRBD1 (6 bases). With 5 bases removed from V and 3 bases from J, the gap between germline ends came to 14 bases. The CDR3 contains 14 residues. From germline, CDR1 is SQVTM and CDR2 ANQGSEA. CDR3 bases: TGCAGCGTTTCCGGGACACGGAACTACAATGAGCAGTTCTTC. It encodes CSVSGTRNYNEQFF.

CDR3: CASSDTGVGGDGYTF. In nucleotides, the CDR3 is TGTGCCAGCAGTGACACAGGGGTGGGAGGAGATGGCTACACCTTC. V gene TRBV27 combines with J gene TRBJ1-2; 7 bases map to TRBD1. The junction had 12 bases not matched to a gene; V was cut back by 5 bases and J by 6 bases. In germline, CDR1 is MNHEY, CDR2 SMNVEV (reference sequence). The CDR3 length is 15 residues.

The chain's CDR3 is CASSPRTFGNTIYF. DNA of the CDR3: TGTGCCAGCAGTCCCAGGACCTTTGGAAACACCATATATTTT. The rearrangement uses TRBV28 and TRBJ1-3, with D uncertain. Germline values: CDR1 MDHEN, CDR2 SYDVKM. The CDR3 spans 14 residues. V lost 5 bases, J lost 3 bases, and 11 bases lay in between. Filled out from reference TRBV28 and TRBJ1-3, the complete variable domain reads DVKVTQSSRYLVKRTGEKVFLECVQDMDHENMFWYRQDPGLGLRLIYFSYDVKMKEKGDIPEGYSVSREKKERFSLILESASTNQTSMYLCASSPRTFGNTIYFGEGSWLTVV.

The J gene is TRBJ2-7, the V gene TRBV28; TRBD2 might be the D (5 bases). V shed 6 bases and J shed 2 bases, with 14 bases lying between them. Germline assignment: CDR1 MDHEN and CDR2 SYDVKM. This CDR3 comprises 14 residues. CDR3 protein: CASSASRGPYEQYF. DNA of the CDR3: TGTGCCAGCAGCGCCAGCCGGGGTCCCTACGAGCAGTACTTC.

This chain connects TRBV27 to TRBJ1-2; 8 nucleotides match TRBD1. CDR1 MNHEY and CDR2 SMNVEV come from the germline V gene (reference sequence). CDR3 length: 16 residues. V lost 6 bases, J lost 5 bases, and 14 bases stayed unmatched. CDR3 sequence reads: CASSLGGTGGWYGYTF. CDR3 bases: TGTGCCAGCAGCCTTGGGGGAACAGGGGGTTGGTATGGCTACACCTTC.

The rearrangement uses TRBV9 and TRBJ1-1; D unresolved. Germline V lookup: CDR1 SGDLS, CDR2 YYNGEE. V shed 4 bases and J shed 0 bases, with 13 bases lying between them. The CDR3 spans 15 residues. CDR3: CASSKGGGVNTEAFF. The CDR3 coding sequence is TGTGCCAGCAGCAAGGGCGGAGGAGTGAACACTGAAGCTTTCTTT.